This T cell receptor beta chain was found in a study of cytomegalovirus exposure and HLA in healthy donors. The study, taken as a whole, reports: Later analysis identified a missense DCLRE1C variant that was linked to TCR beta V- and J-gene trimming. There were some V segments, including TRBV6-2 and TRBV6-3, excluded as indistinguishable. Most TCR sequences were seen very rarely across donors, but some public TCRs occurred in many.

The PCR employed 60 Vbeta primers together with 13 Jbeta primers. Profiling relied on immunoSEQ multiplex PCR, and the TCRdb table lists in-frame clones only, not all of them. The table lists 75,000 or so clones, approximately 70% of them singletons. The table lists this clone with a few counts. Its specificity is unknown. CDR1 is GTSNPN, CDR2 SVGIG, per germline (reference sequence). V was pared by 6 bases and J by 6 bases, with 9 bases of the junction left unmatched. The CDR3 loop spans 14 amino acids. The genes are TRBV30 and TRBJ1-5, with 9 nucleotides matching TRBD1. The TCR was taken from a man aged 40-55 years in good health and CMV-seropositive. Specimen: PBMCs. Here the CDR3 reads CACSRTGEGQPQHF. In DNA form, the CDR3 reads TGTGCCTGTTCCCGGACAGGGGAAGGTCAGCCCCAGCATTTT.